The next 2 T cell receptor beta chains were all read from a single sample in a study of human thymus T cells. Thymus tissue was removed during corrective cardiac surgery. Method: immunoSEQ multiplex PCR; TCRdb's copy keeps in-frame clones and lacks some. The table shows about 130,000 clones, with about 95% occurring only once. The specimen sequenced was thymus tissue. Receptor source: a boy under two years old with a congenital heart defect but otherwise immunologically healthy.

The rearrangement links TRBV5-6 to TRBJ1-1; perhaps TRBD1 as D (5 bases). There are 16 residues in the CDR3. The V gene lost 0 bases and the J gene lost 0 bases, with 12 bases spanning the gap. The germline V gene has CDR1 SGHDT and CDR2 YYEEEE. The CDR3 loop reads CASSLATDRVNTEAFF. CDR3 coding DNA: TGTGCCAGCAGCTTGGCGACCGACAGAGTGAACACTGAAGCTTTCTTT.

The chain combines TRBV23-1 with TRBJ1-5, with D tentatively TRBD1 (6 bases). TRBV23-1 is an ORF, with its function uncertain. The CDR3 contains 15 residues. V was pared by 4 bases and J by 4 bases, with 14 bases between. Here the CDR3 reads CASSPRGPSNQPQHF. In DNA, the CDR3 is TGCGCCAGCAGTCCCCGGGGGCCTAGTAATCAGCCCCAGCATTTT.